Shown below are 14 T cell receptor beta chains from a single sample sequenced in a study of cytomegalovirus exposure and HLA in healthy donors. 60 Vbeta and 13 Jbeta primers were used in PCR. Using immunoSEQ multiplex PCR, the repertoire was profiled, and TCRdb retains in-frame clones only, with some absent. This table has about 200,000 clones, 80% to 90% appearing once. Sequenced input: PBMCs. The receptors come from a woman aged 30 to 39 in good health and CMV-seronegative.

CDR3 sequence (DNA): TGTGCCAGCAGTGAACTGAGGGGGCCGCAAGAGACCCAGTACTTC. Its protein is CASSELRGPQETQYF. The chain uses TRBV2 and TRBJ2-5, with TRBD1 identical over 7 bases. This CDR3 is built from 15 residues. Germline loops: CDR1 SNHLY, CDR2 FYNNEI. V lost 2 bases to trimming and J lost 2 bases; unmatched junction nucleotides: 5.

The V call is TRBV7-2, the J call TRBJ1-2, with TRBD1 identical over 7 bases. V dropped 5 bases and J dropped 5; count of bases not matched to a gene: 5. The germline V gene has CDR1 SGHTA and CDR2 FQGNSA. The CDR3 loop spans 13 amino acids. The CDR3 nucleotides are TGTGCCAGCAGCCGGGACAGCGAGTATGGCTACACCTTC. It specifies CASSRDSEYGYTF.

The chain couples TRBV9 to TRBJ2-1; 7 bases map to TRBD2. This CDR3 contains 17 residues. Looked up from germline, CDR1 is SGDLS and CDR2 is YYNGEE. V was pared by 0 bases and J by 4 bases, with 10 bases of the junction left unmatched. The CDR3 DNA is TGTGCCAGCAGCGTAGTTAGCGGGTGGAATGCATACAATGAGCAGTTCTTC. Amino acid sequence: CASSVVSGWNAYNEQFF.

The gene calls are TRBV28 and TRBJ1-5; 10 nucleotides line up with TRBD1. This CDR3 is built from 19 residues. Per germline, CDR1 MDHEN and CDR2 SYDVKM. V lost 1 base, J lost 5 bases, and 14 bases stayed unmatched. The chain's CDR3 is CASSLFVLRGTGADQPQHF. DNA of the CDR3: TGTGCCAGCAGTTTATTTGTTTTGAGAGGGACAGGGGCAGATCAGCCCCAGCATTTT.

The chain couples TRBV19 to TRBJ2-5; possible D gene TRBD2, 7 bases. The CDR3 totals 16 residues. V lost 3 bases, J lost 2 bases, and 16 bases lay in between. Germline CDR1 and CDR2: LNHDA and SQIVND (reference sequence). The CDR3 bases are TGTGCCAGTAGTATCTCCCGGGGGGCTCAACAAGAGACCCAGTACTTC. Protein: CASSISRGAQQETQYF.

This chain's CDR3 is CASSLSSLLNTEAFF. Here the CDR3 DNA reads TGTGCCAGCAGTTTATCCTCCCTCCTGAACACTGAAGCTTTCTTT. V and J are TRBV27 and TRBJ1-1; D is ambiguous. The germline V and J ends were trimmed by 0 bases and 0 bases, with 8 bases remaining between them. The CDR3 runs to 15 residues. The germline gives CDR1 MNHEY, CDR2 SMNVEV (reference sequence).

This clone was detected only once. V and J are TRBV6-1 and TRBJ1-1; D is ambiguous. Trimming shortened V by 4 bases and J by 1 base, and 7 bases separated the two germline ends. This CDR3 comprises 13 residues. CDR1 is MNHNS, CDR2 SASEGT, per germline. CDR3 sequence reads: CASSASKNTEAFF. In nucleotides, the CDR3 is TGTGCCAGCAGTGCTAGCAAGAACACTGAAGCTTTCTTT.

The chain carries TRBV18 and TRBJ2-7; 8 bases are shared with TRBD2. There are 16 residues in the CDR3. Unmatched junction bases numbered 10, after V lost 6 bases and J lost 0 bases. CDR1 and CDR2 from the germline V gene are KGHSH and LQKENI. The DNA for the CDR3 is TGTGCCAGCTCCTCCACTTCCGGGACTAGCTCCTACGAGCAGTACTTC. Its translation: CASSSTSGTSSYEQYF.

The rearrangement uses TRBV19 and TRBJ2-2, with a possible D match to TRBD2 (6 bases). Germline lookup yields CDR1 LNHDA and CDR2 SQIVND (reference sequence). The CDR3 extends over 16 amino acids. V dropped 3 bases and J dropped 2 bases, with 13 bases sitting between them. The CDR3 here is CASSILGGPNTGELFF. The CDR3 nucleotides are TGTGCCAGTAGTATCTTGGGGGGTCCTAACACCGGGGAGCTGTTTTTT. The full variable domain, its missing parts supplied by reference TRBV19 and TRBJ2-2, is DGGITQSPKYLFRKEGQNVTLSCEQNLNHDAMYWYRQDPGQGLRLIYYSQIVNDFQKGDIAEGYSVSREKKESFPLTVTSAQKNPTAFYLCASSILGGPNTGELFFGEGSRLTVL.

The chain carries TRBV5-1 and TRBJ2-3, with 7 bases matching TRBD2. J was trimmed by 0 bases and V by 3 bases; bases with no gene match: 10. The CDR3 covers 17 residues. Germline CDR1 SGHRS, CDR2 YFSETQ. CDR3 residues: CASSSSTSRTSTDTQYF. In DNA form, the CDR3 reads TGCGCCAGCAGCTCCTCGACTAGCCGGACTAGCACAGATACGCAGTATTTT.

The chain links TRBV19 to TRBJ2-3, with D maybe TRBD2 (6 bases). Trimming removed 5 bases from V and 8 bases from J, with 11 bases in between. Germline V gene data show CDR1 as LNHDA and CDR2 as SQIVND (reference sequence). There are 12 residues in the CDR3. CDR3 in amino acids: CASSWGGSTQYF. The CDR3 DNA follows: TGTGCCAGTAGTTGGGGAGGAAGTACGCAGTATTTT.

J is TRBJ2-5 and V is TRBV11-2, with D tentatively TRBD1 (7 bases). Germline assignment: CDR1 SGHAT and CDR2 FQNNGV. This CDR3 has 15 amino acids. Deletions cut 1 base from V and 4 bases from J, with 13 bases between. DNA of the CDR3: TGTGCCAGCAGCTTAGGACAGGGAGGAAGAGAGACCCAGTACTTC. Translating gives CASSLGQGGRETQYF.

CDR3: CASSPETSGAPHFYEQYF. CDR3 coding DNA: TGCGCCAGCAGCCCGGAAACTAGCGGGGCGCCCCACTTCTACGAGCAGTACTTC. The gene calls are TRBV5-1 and TRBJ2-7; 10 bases are shared with TRBD2. CDR1 is SGHRS and CDR2 is YFSETQ in the germline V gene. The CDR3 runs 18 residues. V shed 4 bases and J 3 bases; nucleotides not matched to a gene: 16.

V is TRBV29-1 and J is TRBJ2-3; 8 bases are a match to TRBD1. V dropped 7 bases and J dropped 2; count of bases not matched to a gene: 8. The CDR3 sequence is 14 residues long. The germline V gene encodes CDR1 SQVTM and CDR2 ANQGSEA. The CDR3 region is CSAGGRTATDTQYF. CDR3 DNA sequence: TGCAGCGCAGGGGGCCGAACCGCCACAGATACGCAGTATTTT.